This T cell receptor (beta chain) was recovered during a study of identical twins. A single record per CDR3 protein comes from TCRdb applying MiXCR to the 5' RACE reads. The data show some 1,700,000 distinct CDR3 sequences, about 30% seen once. The study's findings and limits: Those out-of-frame alpha sequences shared by twins showed an excess of low generation probability.

To note about this clonotype: What it binds is not known.

J gave up 7 bases and V 3 bases, and 8 bases lay outside the gene matches. The CDR3 is made up of 16 amino acids. CDR1 and CDR2 (germline): DFQATT, SNEGSKA (reference sequence). The chain carries TRBV20-1 and TRBJ2-1; 14 nucleotides match TRBD2. The TCR comes from a newborn girl in good health. The specimen sequenced was cord blood. The CDR3 is CSASSAGTSGGNEQFF. The DNA for the CDR3 is TGCAGTGCTAGCTCCGCCGGGACTAGCGGGGGTAATGAGCAGTTCTTC.